The following is a T cell receptor beta chain sequence with its context. Looked up from germline, CDR1 is GTSNPN and CDR2 is SVGIG (reference sequence). With 4 bases removed from V and 2 bases from J, the gap between germline ends came to 20 bases. This CDR3 is built from 16 residues. This specimen comes from a study of control samples from healthy donors and cancer patients. Clones were sequenced by immunoSEQ multiplex PCR, and TCRdb holds only the in-frame ones, with some missing. This sample has about 130,000 clones, with more than 85% found just once. This receptor was obtained from a man younger than 35 in good health. This chain uses TRBV30 with TRBJ2-5; maybe TRBD1 (5 bases). Sequencing used blood. The CDR3 reads CAWNPRGRLIQETQYF. The CDR3 DNA follows: TGTGCCTGGAACCCAAGGGGCAGGTTAATTCAAGAGACCCAGTACTTC.